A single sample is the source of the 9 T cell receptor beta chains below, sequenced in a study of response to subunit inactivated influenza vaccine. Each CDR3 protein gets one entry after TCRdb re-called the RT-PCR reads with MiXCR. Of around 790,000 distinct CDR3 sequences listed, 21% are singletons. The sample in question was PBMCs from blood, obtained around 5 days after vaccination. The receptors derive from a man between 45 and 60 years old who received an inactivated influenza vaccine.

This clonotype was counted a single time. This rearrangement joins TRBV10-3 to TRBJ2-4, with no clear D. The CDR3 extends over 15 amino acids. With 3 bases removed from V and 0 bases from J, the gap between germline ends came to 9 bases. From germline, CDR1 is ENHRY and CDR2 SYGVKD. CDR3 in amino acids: CAISDTALAKNIQYF. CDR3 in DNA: TGTGCCATCAGTGATACAGCTTTAGCCAAAAACATTCAGTACTTC.

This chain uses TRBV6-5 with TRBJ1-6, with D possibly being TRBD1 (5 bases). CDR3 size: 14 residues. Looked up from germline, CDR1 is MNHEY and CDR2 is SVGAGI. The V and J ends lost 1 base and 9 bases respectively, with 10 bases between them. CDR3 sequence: CASSYFRGPSPLHF. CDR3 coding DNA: TGTGCCAGCAGTTACTTCCGGGGACCTTCACCCCTCCACTTT.

In DNA form, the CDR3 reads TGTGCCAGCAGTCCATGGGGGTTCACTGAAGCTTTCTTT. Residues: CASSPWGFTEAFF. V is TRBV12-3 or TRBV12-4 and J is TRBJ1-1; possible D gene TRBD1, 5 bases. V was trimmed by 5 bases and J by 4 bases, leaving 11 bases between them. The CDR3 is made up of 13 amino acids.

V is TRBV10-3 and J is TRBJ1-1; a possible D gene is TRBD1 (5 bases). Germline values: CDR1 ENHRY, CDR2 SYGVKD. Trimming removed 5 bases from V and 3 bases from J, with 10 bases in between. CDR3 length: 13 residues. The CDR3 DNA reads TGTGCCATCAGTCCTCAGGGTCACACTGAAGCTTTCTTT. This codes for CAISPQGHTEAFF.

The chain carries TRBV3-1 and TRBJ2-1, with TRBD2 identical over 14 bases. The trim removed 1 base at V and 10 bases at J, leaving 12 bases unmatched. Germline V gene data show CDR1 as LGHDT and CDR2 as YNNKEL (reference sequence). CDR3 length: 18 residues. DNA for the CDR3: TGTGCCAGCAGCCAAGCCCCCCCGACTAGCGGGAGGGCCAGGGAGCAGTTCTTC. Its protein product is CASSQAPPTSGRAREQFF.

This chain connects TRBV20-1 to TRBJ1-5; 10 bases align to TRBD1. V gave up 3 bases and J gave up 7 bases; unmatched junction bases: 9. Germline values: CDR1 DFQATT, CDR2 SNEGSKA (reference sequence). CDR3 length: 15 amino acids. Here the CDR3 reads CSASTGTGAGQPQHF. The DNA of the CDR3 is TGCAGTGCTAGTACCGGGACAGGGGCTGGACAGCCCCAGCATTTT.

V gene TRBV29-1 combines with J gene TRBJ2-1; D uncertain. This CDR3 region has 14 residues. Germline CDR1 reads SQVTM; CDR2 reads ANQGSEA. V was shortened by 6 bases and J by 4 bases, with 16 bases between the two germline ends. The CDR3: CSVRRVLEYNEQFF. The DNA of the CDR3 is TGCAGCGTCCGTAGGGTTTTAGAGTACAATGAGCAGTTCTTC.

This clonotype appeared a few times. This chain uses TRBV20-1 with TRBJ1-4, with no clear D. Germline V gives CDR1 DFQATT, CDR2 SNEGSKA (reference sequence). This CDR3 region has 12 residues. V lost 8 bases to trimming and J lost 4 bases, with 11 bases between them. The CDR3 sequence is CSPSVLNEKLFF. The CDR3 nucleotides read TGCAGTCCCTCGGTCCTTAATGAAAAACTGTTTTTT.

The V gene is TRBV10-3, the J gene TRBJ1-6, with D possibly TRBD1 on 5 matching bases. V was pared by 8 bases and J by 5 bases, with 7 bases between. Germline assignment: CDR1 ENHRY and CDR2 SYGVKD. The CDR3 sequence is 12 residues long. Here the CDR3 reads CAIGTDNSPLHF. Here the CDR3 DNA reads TGTGCCATCGGGACGGATAATTCACCCCTCCACTTT.